This T cell receptor (beta chain) stems from a study of cytomegalovirus exposure and HLA in healthy donors. The V gene's germline CDR1 is MGHRA and CDR2 YSYEKL. CDR3 length equals 16 residues. V dropped 1 base and J dropped 2 bases, with 14 bases sitting between them. Produced via immunoSEQ multiplex PCR; TCRdb's table is partial and in-frame only. This repertoire shows roughly 150,000 clones, roughly 96% found once; its top ten account for around 0.9%. This TCR derives from a woman aged 18-29 years in good health and CMV-seronegative. The chain joins TRBV4-1 to TRBJ2-5, with D tentatively TRBD1 (5 bases). Specimen: PBMCs. As DNA, the CDR3 is TGCGCCAGCAGCCAAGTTTCCCTACAGGAACAAGAGACCCAGTACTTC. Encoded protein: CASSQVSLQEQETQYF.